This T cell receptor beta chain originates from a study of metastatic and nonmetastatic thyroid tumors. Background on the study: For malignant and benign thyroid patients, tumor or nodule tissue and blood were the sources whose repertoires were compared. Study results and caveats: Versus benign nodules, malignant thyroid tumors reportedly had significantly higher TCR beta diversity, in blood and tumor.

No treatment had been given to any patient before thyroid surgery. Source study methods: A distant-metastasis classifier for papillary thyroid cancer was built using CDR3 differences across clinicopathological groups. TCRdb redid the clone calls on the PCR reads using MiXCR. TCRdb, not the original authors, processed these V and J calls. Of roughly 12,000 clones in the sample, under 35% were seen once. This clone was recorded many times. Its cognate antigen is unknown. V was trimmed by 6 bases and J by 3 bases, leaving 13 bases between them. This CDR3 is built from 14 residues. The V and J genes are TRBV12-3 or TRBV12-4 and TRBJ2-3; no clear D gene. Sequenced sample: tumor tissue. The source is a female donor with papillary thyroid cancer or a benign thyroid nodule (not recorded which). Some clones in this sample may be carry-over from other donors' samples. This CDR3 is CASSSTSRTDTQYF. In DNA, the CDR3 is TGTGCCAGCAGCTCTACCTCTAGGACAGATACGCAGTATTTT.